What follows are 13 T cell receptor beta chains derived from one specimen sequenced in a study of blood T cell repertoires in COVID-19. The table came from immunoSEQ multiplex PCR; TCRdb's copy has only in-frame clones and leaves some out. In the table there are over 200,000 clones, approximately 80% of which are singletons. Sequencing was performed on peripheral blood. These receptor sequences come from a man aged 35 to 55 with acute or convalescent COVID-19.

This rearrangement joins TRBV9 to TRBJ1-3; 8 bases are shared with TRBD1. The V gene's germline CDR1 is SGDLS and CDR2 YYNGEE. Trimming took 5 bases from V and 0 from J; bases not matched to a gene: 7. The CDR3 loop spans 16 amino acids. DNA of the CDR3: TGTGCCAGCAGTCGCTCAGGGGGCGGCTCTGGAAACACCATATATTTT. This encodes CASSRSGGGSGNTIYF.

The chain joins TRBV27 to TRBJ2-2; TRBD1 is a possible D gene (5 bases). Germline V CDR1 and CDR2: MNHEY, SMNVEV (reference sequence). This CDR3 is built from 14 residues. With 6 bases removed from V and 1 base from J, the gap between germline ends came to 9 bases. The CDR3 sequence: CASSLGQNTGELFF. The CDR3 DNA reads as TGTGCCAGCAGCCTCGGACAGAACACCGGGGAGCTGTTTTTT.

V usage is TRBV10-3 and J usage is TRBJ1-1; D is undetermined. The V gene's germline CDR1 is ENHRY and CDR2 SYGVKD. This CDR3 contains 13 residues. Trimming shortened V by 7 bases and J by 4 bases, and 13 bases separated the two germline ends. Here the CDR3 reads CAIKEQRGTEAFF. DNA of the CDR3: TGTGCCATCAAGGAACAGCGGGGCACTGAAGCTTTCTTT.

The rearrangement uses TRBV19 and TRBJ1-2; TRBD1 agrees at 10 bases. The trim removed 9 bases at V and 8 bases at J, leaving 15 bases unmatched. The CDR3 totals 15 residues. Germline CDR1 reads LNHDA; CDR2 reads SQIVND (reference sequence). The CDR3 DNA is TGTGCCAGCGCCCAAGGGGGACAGGGGCAATACGGCTACACCTTC. It yields the protein CASAQGGQGQYGYTF. The variable domain in full, completed from reference TRBV19 and TRBJ1-2, reads DGGITQSPKYLFRKEGQNVTLSCEQNLNHDAMYWYRQDPGQGLRLIYYSQIVNDFQKGDIAEGYSVSREKKESFPLTVTSAQKNPTAFYLCASAQGGQGQYGYTFGSGTRLTVV.

The chain carries TRBV6-1 and TRBJ2-3; 8 bases map to TRBD2. The CDR3 is 13 residues long. V gave up 8 bases and J gave up 3 bases; unmatched junction bases: 4. Germline lookup yields CDR1 MNHNS and CDR2 SASEGT. The CDR3: CASREGITDTQYF. CDR3 bases: TGTGCCAGCCGGGAGGGCATAACAGATACGCAGTATTTT.

V gene TRBV2 combines with J gene TRBJ1-6, with D perhaps TRBD1 (5 bases). The CDR3 has 15 amino acids. Germline V gives CDR1 SNHLY, CDR2 FYNNEI. Trimming cost V 2 bases and J 9 bases, with 14 bases left between them. The CDR3, as DNA: TGTGCCAGCAGTGAACGCGAAAAGGGGATTTCACCCCTCCACTTT. Protein product: CASSEREKGISPLHF.

The V gene is TRBV7-9, the J gene TRBJ2-3; no firm D call. This CDR3 is 13 amino acids long. V was cut by 5 bases and J by 4 bases, with 10 bases left in between. CDR1 and CDR2 from the germline V gene are SEHNR and FQNEAQ (reference sequence). The CDR3 reads CASSPPPADTQYF. For the CDR3, the DNA is TGTGCCAGCAGCCCTCCCCCAGCAGATACGCAGTATTTT.

The chain recombines TRBV15 with TRBJ1-2, with a weak D call TRBD1 (5 bases). Trimming removed 2 bases from V and 7 bases from J, with 17 bases in between. Looked up from germline, CDR1 is LNHNV and CDR2 is YYDKDF (reference sequence). The CDR3 runs to 15 residues. CDR3 bases: TGTGCCACCAGCAGACCCGGGCAGGGAATAGCTGGCTACACCTTC. This codes for CATSRPGQGIAGYTF.

V and J are TRBV7-9 and TRBJ2-7, with TRBD2 matching 9 bases. J lost 3 bases, V lost 3 bases, and 12 bases had no gene match. Germline V CDR1 and CDR2: SEHNR, FQNEAQ (reference sequence). The CDR3 extends over 17 amino acids. Written as DNA, the CDR3 is TGTGCCAGCAGCTTTCCCCAAGCTGGAGCGGGAGGCTACGAGCAGTACTTC. It codes for CASSFPQAGAGGYEQYF.

The gene calls are TRBV16 and TRBJ1-5, with 8 nucleotides matching TRBD1. The V gene's germline CDR1 is KGHSY and CDR2 FQNENV. Losses at the gene ends were 6 bases for V and 0 bases for J; bases not matched to a gene: 4. This CDR3 has 15 amino acids. CDR3 protein: CASRPQGASNQPQHF. For the CDR3, the DNA is TGTGCCAGCAGACCGCAGGGGGCTAGCAATCAGCCCCAGCATTTT.

The chain employs TRBV16 and TRBJ1-5, with unresolved D. CDR3 length: 18 amino acids. From germline, CDR1 is KGHSY and CDR2 FQNENV. Deletions cut 1 base from V and 0 bases from J, with 16 bases between. The CDR3 spells CASSQWGEPRNSNQPQHF. CDR3 in DNA: TGTGCCAGCAGCCAATGGGGAGAGCCAAGAAATAGCAATCAGCCCCAGCATTTT.

The chain has TRBV6-5 and TRBJ1-1; possible D gene TRBD1, 6 bases. This CDR3 has 15 residues. The germline CDR1 and CDR2 sequences are MNHEY and SVGAGI. V dropped 6 bases and J dropped 5 bases, with 19 bases sitting between them. This chain's CDR3 is CASRPRGGKGTEAFF. The CDR3 DNA reads as TGTGCCAGCAGACCGCGAGGGGGTAAGGGAACTGAAGCTTTCTTT.

The V gene is TRBV9, the J gene TRBJ2-3; 11 nucleotides agree with TRBD2. With 0 bases clipped from V and 3 bases from J, the junction kept 3 bases outside the gene matches. The CDR3 covers 16 residues. The germline gives CDR1 SGDLS, CDR2 YYNGEE. The CDR3 nucleotides read TGTGCCAGCAGCGTAGACCTAGCGGGAGGTACAGATACGCAGTATTTT. This gives the protein CASSVDLAGGTDTQYF.